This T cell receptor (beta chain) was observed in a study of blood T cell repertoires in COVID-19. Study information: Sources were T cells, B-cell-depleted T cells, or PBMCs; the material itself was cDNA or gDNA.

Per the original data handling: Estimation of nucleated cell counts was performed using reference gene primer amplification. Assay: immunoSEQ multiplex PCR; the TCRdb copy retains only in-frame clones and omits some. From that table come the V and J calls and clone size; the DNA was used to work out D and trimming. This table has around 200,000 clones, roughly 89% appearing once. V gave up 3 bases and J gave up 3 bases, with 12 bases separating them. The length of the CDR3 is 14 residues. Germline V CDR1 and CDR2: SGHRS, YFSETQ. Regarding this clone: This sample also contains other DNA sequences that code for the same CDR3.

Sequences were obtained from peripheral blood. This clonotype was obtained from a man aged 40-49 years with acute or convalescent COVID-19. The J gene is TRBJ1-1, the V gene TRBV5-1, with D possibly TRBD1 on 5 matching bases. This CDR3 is CASSSQGGDTEAFF. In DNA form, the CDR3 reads TGCGCCAGCAGCTCCCAGGGTGGGGACACTGAAGCTTTCTTT.